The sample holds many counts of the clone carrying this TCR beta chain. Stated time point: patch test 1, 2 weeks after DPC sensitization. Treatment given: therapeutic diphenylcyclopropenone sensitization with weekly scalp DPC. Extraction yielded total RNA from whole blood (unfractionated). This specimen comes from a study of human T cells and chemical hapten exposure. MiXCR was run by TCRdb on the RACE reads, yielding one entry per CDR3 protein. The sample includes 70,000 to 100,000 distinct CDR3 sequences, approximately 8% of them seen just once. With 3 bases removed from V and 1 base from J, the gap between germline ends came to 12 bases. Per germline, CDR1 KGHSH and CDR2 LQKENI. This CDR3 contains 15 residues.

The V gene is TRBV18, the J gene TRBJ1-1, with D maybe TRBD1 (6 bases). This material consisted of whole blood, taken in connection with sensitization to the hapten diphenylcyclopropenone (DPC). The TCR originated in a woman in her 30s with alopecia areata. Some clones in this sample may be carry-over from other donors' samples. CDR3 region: CASSPTEGGNTEAFF. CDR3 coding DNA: TGTGCCAGCTCACCCACCGAAGGGGGGAACACTGAAGCTTTCTTT.